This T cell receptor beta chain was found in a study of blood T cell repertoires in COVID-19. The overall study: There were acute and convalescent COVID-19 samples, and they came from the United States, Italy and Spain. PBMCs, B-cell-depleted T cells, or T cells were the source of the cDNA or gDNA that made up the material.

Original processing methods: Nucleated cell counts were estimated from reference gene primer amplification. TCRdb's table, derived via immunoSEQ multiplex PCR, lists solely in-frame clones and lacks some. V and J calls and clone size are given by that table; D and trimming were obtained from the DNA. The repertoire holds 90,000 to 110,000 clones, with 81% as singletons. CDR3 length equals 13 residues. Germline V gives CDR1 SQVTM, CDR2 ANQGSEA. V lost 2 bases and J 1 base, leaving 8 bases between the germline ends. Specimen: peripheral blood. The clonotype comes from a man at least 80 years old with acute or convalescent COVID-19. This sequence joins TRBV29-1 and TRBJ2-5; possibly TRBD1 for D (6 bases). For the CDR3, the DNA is TGCAGCGTTGAACACAGGGTCCAAGAGACCCAGTACTTC. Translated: CSVEHRVQETQYF.